The rows below give T cell receptor beta chains drawn from one sample of a study of blood T cells in healthy people across ages. TCRdb re-called the 5' RACE reads with MiXCR, one entry per CDR3 protein. There are about 1.5 million distinct CDR3 sequences in the sample; around 40% occur only once, and 4% lies in the top ten. Sequencing used blood. The receptors come from a young woman in good health. Each CDR3 is given with its conserved first and last residue. The D gene is left open where the match is weak. Expanded clones get a size class; other rows say once, few or many, or leave the size out.

CDR3: CATSGLGNQETQYF; DNA: TGCGCCACCTCAGGTTTGGGCAACCAAGAGACCCAGTACTTC; V: TRBV5-1; J: TRBJ2-5; D: NA; size: NA
CDR3: CASSLNFEAFF; DNA: TGTGCCAGCAGCCTAAATTTTGAAGCTTTCTTT; V: TRBV6-6; J: TRBJ1-1; D: NA; size: few
CDR3: CASSQVLACGDTQYF; DNA: TGCGCCAGCAGCCAAGTACTAGCGTGCGGCGATACGCAGTATTTT; V: TRBV4-3; J: TRBJ2-3; D: TRBD2; size: few
CDR3: CASSPVGGDTQYF; DNA: TGTGCCAGCAGCCCCGTGGGGGGAGATACGCAGTATTTT; V: TRBV12-3/TRBV12-4; J: TRBJ2-3; D: NA; size: many
CDR3: CASSLWRLDQPQHF; DNA: TGTGCCAGCAGTTTATGGAGGTTAGATCAGCCCCAGCATTTT; V: TRBV28; J: TRBJ1-5; D: NA; size: NA
CDR3: CASMLWDSYYEQYF; DNA: TGTGCCAGCATGTTATGGGACAGCTACTACGAGCAGTACTTC; V: TRBV6-6; J: TRBJ2-7; D: TRBD1; size: NA
CDR3: CASSQSGLAGDGGADTQYF; DNA: TGCGCCAGCAGCCAATCAGGACTAGCGGGAGATGGGGGGGCAGATACGCAGTATTTT; V: TRBV4-3; J: TRBJ2-3; D: TRBD2; size: many
CDR3: CASSYSVTEMGDEQYF; DNA: TGTGCCAGCAGTTACTCCGTAACTGAGATGGGAGACGAGCAGTACTTC; V: TRBV6-2/TRBV6-3; J: TRBJ2-7; D: NA; size: NA
CDR3: CASSPGTEESNQPQHF; DNA: TGTGCCAGCAGCCCTGGGACGGAAGAGAGCAATCAGCCCCAGCATTTT; V: TRBV7-9; J: TRBJ1-5; D: NA; size: NA
CDR3: CAISRGQGTDTQYF; DNA: TGTGCCATCAGTAGAGGACAGGGGACAGATACGCAGTATTTT; V: TRBV10-3; J: TRBJ2-3; D: TRBD1; size: NA
CDR3: CASGFWSYNEQFF; DNA: TGTGCTAGTGGTTTTTGGTCCTACAATGAGCAGTTCTTC; V: TRBV12-5; J: TRBJ2-1; D: NA; size: many
CDR3: CASSTGTPETQYF; DNA: TGTGCCAGCAGTACCGGGACACCCGAGACCCAGTACTTC; V: TRBV6-2/TRBV6-3; J: TRBJ2-5; D: NA; size: NA
CDR3: CSASIISGKDEQFF; DNA: TGCAGTGCTAGTATTATAAGCGGGAAAGATGAGCAGTTCTTC; V: TRBV20-1; J: TRBJ2-1; D: TRBD2; size: NA
CDR3: CSAVRENEKLFF; DNA: TGCAGCGCCGTCAGGGAAAACGAAAAACTGTTTTTT; V: TRBV29-1; J: TRBJ1-4; D: NA; size: few